Listed below are T cell receptor beta chains from one sample, sequenced in a study of OX40 agonist ivuxolimab in advanced cancers. Data came from immunoSEQ multiplex PCR; TCRdb stores just in-frame clones and leaves some out. The sample holds some 35,000 clones, 65% to 80% seen once. The sample here was CD4+ or CD8+ T cells sorted from blood, taken in a trial of the OX40 agonist ivuxolimab. The receptor source for this set is an adult with an advanced solid tumor such as melanoma, head and neck, liver or kidney cancer. The CDR3 runs from the conserved cysteine through the conserved F or W. A D gene is named only where the DNA matches it firmly. Part of the rows lack a size; the others show once, few, many or a class for expanded clones.

J,V,D,size,CDR3,DNA
TRBJ1-6,TRBV6-5,TRBD1,NA,CASSRRTGDSPLHF,TGTGCCAGCAGCCGAAGGACAGGGGATTCACCCCTCCACTTT
TRBJ2-6,TRBV7-3,NA,NA,CASSLRDGANVLTF,TGTGCCAGCAGCTTAAGAGACGGGGCCAACGTCCTGACTTTC
TRBJ2-5,TRBV5-1,NA,NA,CASSWGGSGPAEQYF,TGCGCCAGCAGCTGGGGTGGTAGCGGACCCGCAGAGCAGTACTTC
TRBJ1-1,TRBV9,NA,NA,CASSVGPNTEAFF,TGTGCCAGCAGCGTAGGACCGAACACTGAAGCTTTCTTT
TRBJ2-7,TRBV29-1,NA,once,CSAGGQYSEQYF,TGCAGCGCCGGAGGACAGTACAGTGAGCAGTACTTC
TRBJ1-2,TRBV7-3,NA,NA,CASSLTPSGGVGGYTF,TGTGCCAGCAGCTTGACCCCATCCGGCGGGGTCGGGGGCTACACCTTC
TRBJ1-6,TRBV28,NA,few,CASSLRRVNSPLHF,TGTGCCAGCAGTTTACGCAGGGTGAATTCACCCCTCCACTTT
TRBJ2-2,TRBV5-6,TRBD2,NA,CASSWGLAGGSNTGELFF,TGTGCCAGCAGCTGGGGACTAGCGGGGGGTTCGAACACCGGGGAGCTGTTTTTT
TRBJ2-3,TRBV5-1,NA,NA,CASSRDPYTDTQYF,TGCGCCAGCAGCCGGGACCCCTACACAGATACGCAGTATTTT
TRBJ2-4,TRBV6-1,TRBD2,NA,CASSSREGNIQYF,TGTGCCAGCAGTAGCAGGGAGGGGAACATTCAGTACTTC
TRBJ1-4,TRBV18,TRBD1,once,CASSPGQGRSEKLFF,TGTGCCAGCTCACCCGGACAGGGAAGAAGTGAAAAACTGTTTTTT
TRBJ1-5,TRBV10-3,NA,NA,CAISEWSGSNQPQHF,TGTGCCATCAGTGAGTGGTCAGGAAGCAATCAGCCCCAGCATTTT
TRBJ2-7,TRBV15,NA,NA,CATSRDRARYEQYF,TGTGCCACCAGCAGAGACAGGGCCCGATACGAGCAGTACTTC
TRBJ1-5,TRBV5-1,NA,NA,CASSLGARGTNQPQHF,TGCGCCAGCAGCTTGGGGGCCCGGGGGACCAATCAGCCCCAGCATTTT
TRBJ1-1,TRBV6-5,NA,NA,CASSPRGRATEAFF,TGTGCCAGCAGCCCTCGGGGCAGGGCCACTGAAGCTTTCTTT
TRBJ1-1,TRBV5-4,NA,NA,CASSPRQAPSTEAFF,TGTGCCAGCAGCCCCCGACAGGCCCCAAGCACTGAAGCTTTCTTT
TRBJ1-6,TRBV11-2,NA,NA,CASSVTGTYNSPLHF,TGTGCCAGCAGCGTAACCGGGACCTACAATTCACCCCTCCACTTT
TRBJ2-7,TRBV10-3,NA,NA,CAISVLRPDYEQYF,TGTGCCATCAGTGTCTTAAGACCGGACTACGAGCAGTACTTC
TRBJ2-3,TRBV28,TRBD2,NA,CASSFPASGDTQYF,TGTGCCAGCAGTTTCCCCGCTAGCGGAGATACGCAGTATTTT
TRBJ2-1,TRBV28,TRBD2,NA,CASSSSGGSSYNEQFF,TGTGCCAGCAGTTCATCGGGAGGGAGCTCCTACAATGAGCAGTTCTTC
TRBJ2-7,TRBV28,NA,NA,CASSLGSGSHEQYF,TGTGCCAGCAGTTTAGGCTCAGGATCCCACGAGCAGTACTTC
TRBJ1-2,TRBV28,TRBD1,NA,CASSLDLRGQGGRDYGYTF,TGTGCCAGCAGTTTGGATCTCCGGGGACAGGGGGGAAGAGACTATGGCTACACCTTC
TRBJ1-1,TRBV19,NA,NA,CASSSTDPAFF,TGTGCCAGTAGTTCAACCGATCCAGCTTTCTTT
TRBJ2-7,TRBV6-1,NA,NA,CASSNDYEQYF,TGTGCCAGCAGTAATGACTACGAGCAGTACTTC
TRBJ2-1,TRBV9,TRBD1,few,CASSLPGQGNNEQFF,TGTGCCAGCAGCTTACCGGGACAGGGGAACAATGAGCAGTTCTTC
TRBJ2-5,TRBV11-2,NA,once,CASSRNEETQYF,TGTGCCAGCAGCCGGAATGAAGAGACCCAGTACTTC
TRBJ1-2,TRBV2,TRBD1,NA,CASSEEGANGGYTF,TGTGCCAGCAGTGAGGAGGGGGCGAATGGTGGCTACACCTTC
TRBJ1-5,TRBV30,NA,once,CAWSRAGNQPQHF,TGTGCCTGGAGCCGAGCGGGGAATCAGCCCCAGCATTTT
TRBJ2-3,TRBV2,NA,NA,CASILGGTAGDTQYF,TGTGCCAGCATCCTGGGCGGGACGGCGGGAGATACGCAGTATTTT
TRBJ2-5,TRBV6-5,NA,NA,CASSYTSTRLTTQYF,TGTGCCAGCAGTTACACGTCGACTAGACTTACGACCCAGTACTTC
TRBJ2-3,TRBV5-1,NA,NA,CASSLWGFGGSDTQYF,TGCGCCAGCAGCCTGTGGGGCTTCGGAGGGTCAGATACGCAGTATTTT
TRBJ2-7,TRBV18,NA,NA,CASSPPGSSYEQYF,TGTGCCAGCTCACCACCTGGGAGCTCCTACGAGCAGTACTTC
TRBJ2-7,TRBV7-4,NA,NA,CASSLFKEGSPYEQYF,TGTGCCAGCAGCCTCTTTAAGGAGGGGTCACCCTACGAGCAGTACTTC
TRBJ2-1,TRBV18,NA,NA,CASSPPYNEQFF,TGTGCCAGCTCGCCACCCTACAATGAGCAGTTCTTC
TRBJ2-7,TRBV6-1,TRBD2,few,CASSEAGSGGARYEQYF,TGTGCCAGCAGTGAAGCGGGGAGCGGGGGGGCCAGGTACGAGCAGTACTTC
TRBJ2-5,TRBV28,NA,NA,CASKGRAEETQYF,TGTGCCAGCAAGGGCAGGGCTGAGGAGACCCAGTACTTC
TRBJ2-1,TRBV10-1,NA,once,CASSESKGTGLGRNEQFF,TGCGCCAGCAGTGAGTCTAAGGGCACAGGATTAGGCCGCAATGAGCAGTTCTTC
TRBJ1-5,TRBV6-5,TRBD1,NA,CASRRTGRNQPQHF,TGTGCCAGCAGGCGGACAGGGAGAAATCAGCCCCAGCATTTT
TRBJ2-3,TRBV9,NA,NA,CASSSRVQDTQYF,TGTGCCAGCAGTAGTAGGGTACAGGATACGCAGTATTTT
TRBJ2-3,TRBV5-4,TRBD2,NA,CASSLARGASTDTQYF,TGTGCCAGCAGCTTAGCGCGGGGGGCCTCCACAGATACGCAGTATTTT
TRBJ2-1,TRBV18,TRBD2,NA,CASSPFAAGASYNEQFF,TGTGCCAGCTCTCCGTTCGCCGCGGGAGCCTCCTACAATGAGCAGTTCTTC
TRBJ2-7,TRBV21-1,NA,NA,CASSRIGAYEQYF,TGCGCCAGCAGCCGAATAGGGGCCTACGAGCAGTACTTC
TRBJ1-2,TRBV19,NA,NA,CASSIDDGNYGYTF,TGTGCCAGTAGTATAGATGACGGCAATTATGGCTACACCTTC
TRBJ1-5,TRBV2,TRBD1,NA,CASSFTGGNNQPQHF,TGTGCCAGCAGTTTCACAGGGGGAAACAATCAGCCCCAGCATTTT
TRBJ2-1,TRBV7-3,NA,few,CASSPSRNNEQFF,TGTGCCAGCAGCCCCTCGCGGAACAATGAGCAGTTCTTC
TRBJ1-4,TRBV6-6,NA,NA,CASSPRGGNEKLFF,TGTGCCAGCAGCCCCCGGGGCGGTAATGAAAAACTGTTTTTT
TRBJ2-5,TRBV27,NA,once,CASSLFPSKETQYF,TGTGCCAGCAGTTTATTCCCTAGCAAGGAGACCCAGTACTTC
TRBJ1-1,TRBV11-1,TRBD1,NA,CASSLPGQTVPAFF,TGTGCCAGCAGCTTACCGGGACAGACAGTTCCAGCTTTCTTT
TRBJ2-3,TRBV6-4,NA,NA,CASSEMASTDTQYF,TGTGCCAGCAGTGAAATGGCCTCCACAGATACGCAGTATTTT
TRBJ2-6,TRBV5-5,TRBD1,few,CASSPRTGPISGANVLTF,TGTGCCAGCAGCCCTCGGACAGGACCCATCTCTGGGGCCAACGTCCTGACTTTC
TRBJ2-4,TRBV18,NA,NA,CASSPPQTLAKNIQYF,TGTGCCAGCTCACCACCGCAGACTCTAGCCAAAAACATTCAGTACTTC
TRBJ1-1,TRBV19,NA,NA,CASSMTGVSEAFF,TGTGCCAGTAGTATGACAGGAGTAAGTGAAGCTTTCTTT
TRBJ2-3,TRBV4-2,TRBD2,NA,CASSQDLGLAGGTQYF,TGTGCCAGCAGCCAAGATTTGGGACTAGCGGGAGGGACGCAGTATTTT